This T cell receptor (beta chain) originates from a study of blood T cell repertoires in COVID-19. Study background: Researchers got acute and convalescent COVID-19 samples from the United States, Italy and Spain.

This table comes from immunoSEQ multiplex PCR, and its TCRdb copy is limited to in-frame clones, with some not included. This sample carries 150,000 to 180,000 clones, under 95% of them seen once, and the ten largest clones take about 0.57%. CDR1 and CDR2 (germline): SGHKS, YYEKEE (reference sequence). The CDR3 spans 15 residues. V gave up 0 bases and J gave up 6 bases; unmatched junction bases: 6. The sample was peripheral blood. The TCR originated in a man aged 50 to 60 with acute or convalescent COVID-19. V gene TRBV5-5 combines with J gene TRBJ2-3; TRBD2 matches 8 bases. CDR3 in amino acids: CASSLGAGGFDTQYF. DNA for the CDR3: TGTGCCAGCAGCTTGGGCGCGGGAGGTTTTGATACGCAGTATTTT.